Sequencing of this T cell receptor (beta chain) was carried out in a study of blood T cells in healthy people across ages. Study-level findings and limits: With naive T cell percentage, TCR beta diversity showed a strong correlation.

The CDR3 is 16 residues long. Germline trimming cut 6 bases from V and 6 bases from J; bases unmatched to any gene: 15. Per the germline V gene, CDR1 is SEHNR and CDR2 is FQNEAQ (reference sequence). Next came a second PCR, run for about 7 to 12 cycles, which used a sample-barcoded 5' primer along with a J-beta primer mix. TCRdb reprocessed the 5' RACE reads via MiXCR and lists one record per CDR3 protein. The repertoire holds under 1,100,000 distinct CDR3 sequences, with about 23% as singletons. This clonotype came up a few times. The antigen is undetermined. It was around 9 milliliters of peripheral blood that were drawn from each donor. This same sample was also part of a study on T cells of mothers and their children. From that study: Samples were provided by three healthy Caucasian mothers and their six children. Over 9 million reads per mother and some 2.9 million per child were obtained.

V usage is TRBV7-9 and J usage is TRBJ1-2; 8 bases align to TRBD1. The sample taken for sequencing was blood. This TCR came from a girl aged 2-10 years in good health. The chain's CDR3 is CASSFQMTGVTHGYTF. CDR3 nucleotides: TGTGCCAGCAGTTTCCAGATGACAGGGGTCACCCATGGCTACACCTTC.